Presented here are 21 T cell receptor beta chains from one specimen sequenced in a study of cytomegalovirus exposure and HLA in healthy donors. It was with 60 Vbeta and 13 Jbeta primers that the PCR ran. Sequencing was performed with immunoSEQ multiplex PCR; in TCRdb, only in-frame clones are kept and a portion is missing. This table holds 78,000 or so clones, approximately 66% found once. Sequenced: PBMCs. These receptors all stem from a male donor in good health and CMV-seropositive.

The gene calls are TRBV19 and TRBJ1-1; D may be TRBD1 (5 bases). Trimming shortened V by 7 bases and J by 4 bases, and 16 bases separated the two germline ends. CDR1 LNHDA and CDR2 SQIVND come from the germline V gene (reference sequence). This CDR3 has 14 residues. The CDR3 region is CASKRGGETTEAFF. The CDR3 DNA is TGTGCCAGTAAGCGGGGCGGTGAAACCACTGAAGCTTTCTTT. The full variable domain, in which reference TRBV19 and TRBJ1-1 provide the parts outside the CDR3, is DGGITQSPKYLFRKEGQNVTLSCEQNLNHDAMYWYRQDPGQGLRLIYYSQIVNDFQKGDIAEGYSVSREKKESFPLTVTSAQKNPTAFYLCASKRGGETTEAFFGQGTRLTVV.

V gene TRBV7-3 combines with J gene TRBJ2-3; TRBD2 aligns across 10 bases. CDR3 size: 15 residues. Germline loops: CDR1 SGHTA, CDR2 FQGTGA. Losses at the gene ends were 5 bases for V and 5 bases for J; bases not matched to a gene: 7. CDR3 sequence (DNA): TGTGCCAGCAGCCCAACTAGCGGGAAAATAGATACGCAGTATTTT. The encoded protein is CASSPTSGKIDTQYF.

The chain employs TRBV27 and TRBJ1-5; TRBD1 matches 8 bases. V was clipped by 3 bases and J by 3 bases; unmatched bases: 4. This CDR3 contains 15 residues. Germline CDR1 and CDR2: MNHEY and SMNVEV (reference sequence). This CDR3 reads CASSLSGGFNQPQHF. The CDR3 DNA sequence: TGTGCCAGCAGTTTGTCAGGGGGCTTCAATCAGCCCCAGCATTTT.

The CDR3 region is CATFTYAGYTF. The CDR3 bases are TGTGCCACCTTCACTTACGCTGGCTACACCTTC. The V call is TRBV2, the J call TRBJ1-2; D not resolved. With 10 bases removed from V and 7 bases from J, the gap between germline ends came to 13 bases. Looked up from germline, CDR1 is SNHLY and CDR2 is FYNNEI. The CDR3 consists of 11 residues.

V usage is TRBV2 and J usage is TRBJ2-5; 8 bases line up with TRBD2. The CDR3 sequence is 15 residues long. Per the germline V gene, CDR1 is SNHLY and CDR2 is FYNNEI. The ends lost 6 bases at V and 2 bases at J; junction bases unmatched: 8. The CDR3 DNA reads as TGTGCCAGCAGGGGAGCGGGAGTATGGCAAGAGACCCAGTACTTC. Translated, it gives CASRGAGVWQETQYF.

The genes are TRBV6-6 and TRBJ1-5; D is unclear. With 6 bases removed from V and 0 bases from J, the gap between germline ends came to 12 bases. CDR1 and CDR2 (germline): MNHNY, SVGAGI (reference sequence). The CDR3 has 15 residues. CDR3 DNA sequence: TGTGCCAGCAGCCCTCCCCAGAATAGCAATCAGCCCCAGCATTTT. Amino acid sequence: CASSPPQNSNQPQHF.

The V call is TRBV7-6, the J call TRBJ2-1, with TRBD1 matching 9 bases. Losses at the gene ends were 4 bases for V and 1 base for J; bases not matched to a gene: 2. Germline lookup yields CDR1 SGHVS and CDR2 FNYEAQ. CDR3 length: 15 residues. In DNA, the CDR3 is TGTGCCAGCAGCTCCGGGACAGGGTCCTACAATGAGCAGTTCTTC. Translated: CASSSGTGSYNEQFF.

About this clone itself: Other DNA sequences within the sample encode an identical CDR3. V gene TRBV29-1 combines with J gene TRBJ2-3, with 7 bases aligning to TRBD2. The CDR3 covers 15 residues. In germline, CDR1 is SQVTM, CDR2 ANQGSEA. After removal of 4 bases from V and 4 bases from J, the junction contained 11 bases not matched to a gene. The CDR3 sequence: CSVVGSGMYSDTQYF. In DNA, the CDR3 is TGCAGCGTTGTTGGCAGCGGGATGTATTCAGATACGCAGTATTTT.

The chain employs TRBV6-5 and TRBJ2-1, with TRBD2 identical over 10 bases. The CDR3 consists of 14 residues. The junction had 5 bases not matched to a gene; V was cut back by 6 bases and J by 6 bases. Germline CDR1 reads MNHEY; CDR2 reads SVGAGI. The CDR3 bases are TGTGCCAGCAGGGAGCGGGGGGGCCTCAATGAGCAGTTCTTC. This codes for CASRERGGLNEQFF.

The chain carries TRBV7-2 and TRBJ2-3; 11 positions match TRBD2. Losses at the gene ends were 1 base for V and 3 bases for J; bases not matched to a gene: 6. The CDR3 length is 17 residues. Germline V gene data show CDR1 as SGHTA and CDR2 as FQGNSA. CDR3 sequence reads: CASSLVHSGRGTDTQYF. The CDR3, as DNA: TGTGCCAGCAGCTTAGTCCATAGCGGGAGGGGGACAGATACGCAGTATTTT.

The genes are TRBV11-3 and TRBJ2-7; the match to TRBD1 covers 12 bases. The germline V gene encodes CDR1 SGHNT and CDR2 YENEEA. The CDR3 runs to 15 residues. V shed 5 bases, J shed 6 bases, and the junction held 8 bases outside the gene matches. CDR3 sequence: CASSAGDRGHFEQYF. The CDR3 DNA sequence: TGTGCCAGCAGCGCGGGGGACAGGGGGCATTTCGAGCAGTACTTC.

On this clone itself: At one end, the junction sequence differs from germline, possibly due to a read error. The chain uses TRBV10-3 and TRBJ1-1; possible D gene TRBD1, 5 bases. Germline CDR1 and CDR2: ENHRY and SYGVKD. This CDR3 has 13 residues. CDR3 DNA: TGTGCCATCAGTGAAGGGCAGGGCGAAGGCCCCACCTTT. This gives the protein CAISEGQGEGPTF.

This chain links TRBV10-3 with TRBJ1-1; D may be TRBD1 (5 bases). The V gene lost 2 bases and the J gene lost 11 bases, with 12 bases spanning the gap. The CDR3 covers 12 residues. From germline, CDR1 is ENHRY and CDR2 SYGVKD. This chain's CDR3 is CAISEAEGRAFF. The CDR3, as DNA: TGTGCCATCAGTGAGGCCGAGGGGAGGGCTTTCTTT.

This clone was counted a few times. V gene TRBV28 combines with J gene TRBJ2-7, with 8 positions matching TRBD1. The CDR3 contains 16 residues. The germline V gene encodes CDR1 MDHEN and CDR2 SYDVKM. V dropped 6 bases and J dropped 4; count of bases not matched to a gene: 14. The CDR3 bases are TGTGCCAGCAGCCCTGACGGACAGGGTAATTGGTACGAGCAGTACTTC. It is translated as CASSPDGQGNWYEQYF.

This clone was picked up a small number of times. J is TRBJ2-2 and V is TRBV28; no firm D call. The CDR3 length is 12 residues. The germline gives CDR1 MDHEN, CDR2 SYDVKM. Trimming took 5 bases from V and 6 from J, leaving 7 bases between them. The CDR3 loop reads CASSLRSGELFF. In DNA, the CDR3 is TGTGCCAGCAGTCTCCGGTCCGGGGAGCTGTTTTTT.

The chain recombines TRBV5-1 with TRBJ1-1; possible D gene TRBD1, 5 bases. The CDR3 length is 14 residues. Germline V gene sequence: CDR1 SGHRS, CDR2 YFSETQ. V lost 6 bases and J lost 5, with 17 bases in between. CDR3 residues: CASTQVGAETEAFF. The CDR3 nucleotides read TGCGCCAGCACCCAGGTAGGGGCAGAAACTGAAGCTTTCTTT.

V usage is TRBV11-2 and J usage is TRBJ2-2; D is perhaps TRBD2 (7 bases). This CDR3 is built from 16 residues. Germline CDR1 is SGHAT and CDR2 is FQNNGV. V was pared by 2 bases and J by 0 bases, with 10 bases between. This CDR3 reads CASSLRGGTNTGELFF. In DNA form, the CDR3 reads TGTGCCAGCAGCTTAAGGGGGGGAACGAACACCGGGGAGCTGTTTTTT.

In this sample, this clone turned up a few times. The V gene is TRBV27, the J gene TRBJ1-1; 9 nucleotides agree with TRBD1. CDR1 MNHEY and CDR2 SMNVEV come from the germline V gene (reference sequence). V lost 2 bases, J lost 10 bases, and 14 bases stayed unmatched. This CDR3 has 16 amino acids. CDR3 in amino acids: CASSLRPPRDREGAFF. The CDR3 DNA reads TGTGCCAGCAGTTTAAGGCCCCCTCGGGACAGGGAGGGAGCTTTCTTT.

V usage is TRBV27 and J usage is TRBJ1-4; D gene ambiguous. V was cut by 8 bases and J by 0 bases, with 10 bases left in between. CDR3 size: 14 residues. Per the germline V gene, CDR1 is MNHEY and CDR2 is SMNVEV (reference sequence). CDR3 DNA sequence: TGTGCCAGCGCTAGTATAGCAACTAATGAAAAACTGTTTTTT. It yields the protein CASASIATNEKLFF.

This clone occurred once. This chain joins TRBV19 and TRBJ2-5; TRBD1 agrees at 8 bases. The junction had 14 bases not matched to a gene; V was cut back by 3 bases and J by 14 bases. Germline V lookup: CDR1 LNHDA, CDR2 SQIVND (reference sequence). The CDR3 spans 14 residues. The CDR3 reads CASSIGVTDRAVYF. The DNA of the CDR3 is TGTGCCAGTAGTATCGGGGTTACGGACAGGGCCGTATACTTC.

A few counts support this clone. The V gene is TRBV9, the J gene TRBJ2-1; tentative D call: TRBD2 (5 bases). Looked up from germline, CDR1 is SGDLS and CDR2 is YYNGEE. V was clipped by 4 bases and J by 2 bases, with 16 bases between them. The length of the CDR3 is 16 residues. The CDR3 loop reads CASSPGSDGAYNEQFF. DNA for the CDR3: TGTGCCAGCAGCCCCGGATCGGACGGGGCCTACAATGAGCAGTTCTTC. Full variable domain (missing parts from reference TRBV9 and TRBJ2-1): DSGVTQTPKHLITATGQRVTLRCSPRSGDLSVYWYQQSLDQGLQFLIQYYNGEERAKGNILERFSAQQFPDLHSELNLSSLELGDSALYFCASSPGSDGAYNEQFFGPGTRLTVL.